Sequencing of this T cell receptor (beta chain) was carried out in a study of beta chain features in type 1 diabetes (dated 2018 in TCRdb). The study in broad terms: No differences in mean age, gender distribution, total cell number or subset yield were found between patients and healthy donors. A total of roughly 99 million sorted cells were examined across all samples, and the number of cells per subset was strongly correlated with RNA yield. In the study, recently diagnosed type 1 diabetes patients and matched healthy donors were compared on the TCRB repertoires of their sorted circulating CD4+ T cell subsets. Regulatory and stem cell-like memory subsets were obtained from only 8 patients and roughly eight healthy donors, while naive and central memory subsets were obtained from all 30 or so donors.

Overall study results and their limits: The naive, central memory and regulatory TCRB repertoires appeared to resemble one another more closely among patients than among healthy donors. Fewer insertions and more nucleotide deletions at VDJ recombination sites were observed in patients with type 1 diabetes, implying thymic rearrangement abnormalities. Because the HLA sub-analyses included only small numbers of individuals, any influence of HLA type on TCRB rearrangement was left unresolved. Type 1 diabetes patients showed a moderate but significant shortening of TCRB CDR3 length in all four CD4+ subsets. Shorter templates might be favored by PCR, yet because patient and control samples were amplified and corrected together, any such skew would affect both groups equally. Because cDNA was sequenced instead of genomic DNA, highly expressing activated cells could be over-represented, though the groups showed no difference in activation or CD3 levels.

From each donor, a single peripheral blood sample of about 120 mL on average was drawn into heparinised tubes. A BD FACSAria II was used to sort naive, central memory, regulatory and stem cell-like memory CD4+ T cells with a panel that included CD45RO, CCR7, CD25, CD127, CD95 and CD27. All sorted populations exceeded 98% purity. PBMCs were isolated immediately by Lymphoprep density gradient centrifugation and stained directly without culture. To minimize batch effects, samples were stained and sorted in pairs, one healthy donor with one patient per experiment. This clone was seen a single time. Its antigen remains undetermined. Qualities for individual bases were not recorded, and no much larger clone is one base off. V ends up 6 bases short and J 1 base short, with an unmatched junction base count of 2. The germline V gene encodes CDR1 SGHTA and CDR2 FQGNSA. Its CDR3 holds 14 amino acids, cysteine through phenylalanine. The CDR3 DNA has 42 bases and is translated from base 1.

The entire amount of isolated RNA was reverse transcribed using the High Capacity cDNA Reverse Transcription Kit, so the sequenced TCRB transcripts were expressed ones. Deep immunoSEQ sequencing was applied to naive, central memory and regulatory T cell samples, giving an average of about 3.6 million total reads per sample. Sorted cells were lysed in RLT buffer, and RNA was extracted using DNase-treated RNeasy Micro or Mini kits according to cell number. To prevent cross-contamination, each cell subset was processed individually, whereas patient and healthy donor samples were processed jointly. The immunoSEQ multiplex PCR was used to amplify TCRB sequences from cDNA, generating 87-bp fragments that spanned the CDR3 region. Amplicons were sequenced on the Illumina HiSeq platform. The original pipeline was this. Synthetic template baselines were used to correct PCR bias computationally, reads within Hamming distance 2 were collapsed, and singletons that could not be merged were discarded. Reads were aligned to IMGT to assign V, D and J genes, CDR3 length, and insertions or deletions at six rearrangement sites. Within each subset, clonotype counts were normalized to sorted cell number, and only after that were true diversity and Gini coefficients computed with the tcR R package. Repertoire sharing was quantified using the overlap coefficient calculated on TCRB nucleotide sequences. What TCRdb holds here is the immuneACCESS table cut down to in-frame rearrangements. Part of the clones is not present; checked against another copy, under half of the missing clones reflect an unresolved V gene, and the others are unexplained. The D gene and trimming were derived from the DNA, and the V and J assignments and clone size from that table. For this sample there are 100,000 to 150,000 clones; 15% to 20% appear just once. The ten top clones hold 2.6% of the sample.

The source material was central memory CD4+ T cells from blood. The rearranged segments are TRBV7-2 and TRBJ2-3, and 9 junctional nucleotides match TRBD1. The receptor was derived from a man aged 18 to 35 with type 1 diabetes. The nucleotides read TGTGCCAGCAGGGACAGGGGAGGCACAGATACGCAGTATTTT. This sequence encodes CASRDRGGTDTQYF.